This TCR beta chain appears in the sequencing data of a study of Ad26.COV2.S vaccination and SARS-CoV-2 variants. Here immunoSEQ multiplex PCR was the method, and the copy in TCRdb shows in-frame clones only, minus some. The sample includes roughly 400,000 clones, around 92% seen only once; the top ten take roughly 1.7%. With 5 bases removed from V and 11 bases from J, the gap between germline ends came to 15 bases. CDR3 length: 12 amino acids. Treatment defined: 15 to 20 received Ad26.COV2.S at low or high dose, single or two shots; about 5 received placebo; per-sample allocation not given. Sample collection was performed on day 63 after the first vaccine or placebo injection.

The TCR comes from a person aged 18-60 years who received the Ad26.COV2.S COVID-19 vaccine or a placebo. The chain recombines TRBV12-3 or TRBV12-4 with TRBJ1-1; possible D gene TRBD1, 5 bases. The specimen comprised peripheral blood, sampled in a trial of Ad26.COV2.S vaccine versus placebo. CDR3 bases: TGTGCCAGCAGTCCCTACCGGGGGGGTGCTTTCTTT. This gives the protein CASSPYRGGAFF.